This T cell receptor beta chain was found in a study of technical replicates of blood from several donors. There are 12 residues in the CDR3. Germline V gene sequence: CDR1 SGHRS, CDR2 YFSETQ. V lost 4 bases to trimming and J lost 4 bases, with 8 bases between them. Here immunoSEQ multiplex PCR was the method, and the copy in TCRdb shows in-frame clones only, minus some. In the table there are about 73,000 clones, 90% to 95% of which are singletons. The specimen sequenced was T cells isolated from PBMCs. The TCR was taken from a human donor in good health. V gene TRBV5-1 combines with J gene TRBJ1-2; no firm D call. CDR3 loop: CASSPDSYGYTF. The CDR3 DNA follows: TGCGCCAGCAGCCCGGACTCCTATGGCTACACCTTC.